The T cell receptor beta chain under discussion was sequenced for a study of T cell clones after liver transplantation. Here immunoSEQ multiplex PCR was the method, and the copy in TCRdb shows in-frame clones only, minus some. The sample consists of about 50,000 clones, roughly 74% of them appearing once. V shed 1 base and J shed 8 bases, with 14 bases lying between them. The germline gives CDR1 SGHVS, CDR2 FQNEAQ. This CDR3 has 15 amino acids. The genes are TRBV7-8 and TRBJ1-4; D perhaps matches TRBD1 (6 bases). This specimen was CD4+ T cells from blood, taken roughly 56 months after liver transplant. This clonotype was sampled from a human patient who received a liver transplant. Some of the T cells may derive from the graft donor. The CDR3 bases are TGTGCCAGCAGCTTAGGGGGGACAACTAGAGAAAAACTGTTTTTT. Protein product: CASSLGGTTREKLFF.